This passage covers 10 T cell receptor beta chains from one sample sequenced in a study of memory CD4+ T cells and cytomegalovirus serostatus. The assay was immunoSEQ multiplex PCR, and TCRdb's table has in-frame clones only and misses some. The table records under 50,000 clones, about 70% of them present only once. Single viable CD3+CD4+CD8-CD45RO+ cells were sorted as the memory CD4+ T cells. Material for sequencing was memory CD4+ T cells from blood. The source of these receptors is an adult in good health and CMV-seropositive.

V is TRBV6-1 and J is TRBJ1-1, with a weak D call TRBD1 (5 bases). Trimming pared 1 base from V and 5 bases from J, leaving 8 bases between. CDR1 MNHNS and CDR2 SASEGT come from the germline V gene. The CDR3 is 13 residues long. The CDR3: CASSEDWGTEAFF. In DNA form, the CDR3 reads TGTGCCAGCAGTGAAGATTGGGGGACTGAAGCTTTCTTT.

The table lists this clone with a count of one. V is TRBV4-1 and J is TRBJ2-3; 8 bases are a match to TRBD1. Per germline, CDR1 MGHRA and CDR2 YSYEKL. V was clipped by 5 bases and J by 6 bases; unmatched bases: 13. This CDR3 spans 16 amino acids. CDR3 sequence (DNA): TGCGCCAGCAGCTCAAGCAGCAGGGGGCAAGGGGATACGCAGTATTTT. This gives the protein CASSSSSRGQGDTQYF.

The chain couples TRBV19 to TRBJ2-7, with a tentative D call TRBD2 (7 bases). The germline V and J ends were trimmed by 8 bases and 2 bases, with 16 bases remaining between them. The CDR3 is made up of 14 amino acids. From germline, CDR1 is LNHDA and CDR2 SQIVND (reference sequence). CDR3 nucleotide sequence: TGTGCCAGTGGAGCGGGACACACCACCTACGAGCAGTACTTC. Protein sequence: CASGAGHTTYEQYF.

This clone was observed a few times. DNA of the CDR3: TGTGCCAGCAGCTTAGTTCCAGATTCACCCCTCCACTTT. Its translation: CASSLVPDSPLHF. This chain uses TRBV11-2 with TRBJ1-6; D unresolved. The CDR3 runs to 13 residues. The V end lost 1 base, the J end lost 8 bases, and 6 bases lay between the germline ends. CDR1 and CDR2 (germline): SGHAT, FQNNGV.

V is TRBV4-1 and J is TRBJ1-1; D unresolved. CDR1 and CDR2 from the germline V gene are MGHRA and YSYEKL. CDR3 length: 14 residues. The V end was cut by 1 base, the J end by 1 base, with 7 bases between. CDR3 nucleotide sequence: TGCGCCAGCAGCCAAGGCGGGTCGAACACTGAAGCTTTCTTT. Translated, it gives CASSQGGSNTEAFF.

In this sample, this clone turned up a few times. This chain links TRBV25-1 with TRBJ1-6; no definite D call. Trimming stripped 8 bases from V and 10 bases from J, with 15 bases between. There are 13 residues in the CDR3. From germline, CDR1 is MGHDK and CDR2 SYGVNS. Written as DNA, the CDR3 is TGTGCCAGCTCAGAAGGGCAGGTATCACCCCTCCACTTT. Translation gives CASSEGQVSPLHF. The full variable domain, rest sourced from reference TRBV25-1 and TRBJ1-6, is EADIYQTPRYLVIGTGKKITLECSQTMGHDKMYWYQQDPGMELHLIHYSYGVNSTEKGDLSSESTVSRIRTEHFPLTLESARPSHTSQYLCASSEGQVSPLHFGNGTRLTVT.

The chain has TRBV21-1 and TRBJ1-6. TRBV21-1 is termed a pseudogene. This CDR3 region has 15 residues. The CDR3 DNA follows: TGTGCCAGCAGCAAAGATCCAGGGAGCAATTCACCCCTCCACTTT. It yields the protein CASSKDPGSNSPLHF.

Written as DNA, the CDR3 is TGTGCCAGCAGCTTACCAAGCGGCACTAGCACAGATACGCAGTATTTT. Translating gives CASSLPSGTSTDTQYF. The J gene is TRBJ2-3, the V gene TRBV7-9; D is perhaps TRBD2 (5 bases). The germline V gene encodes CDR1 SEHNR and CDR2 FQNEAQ (reference sequence). There are 16 residues in the CDR3. Trimming took off 2 bases at V and 0 bases at J, with 12 bases between the two ends.

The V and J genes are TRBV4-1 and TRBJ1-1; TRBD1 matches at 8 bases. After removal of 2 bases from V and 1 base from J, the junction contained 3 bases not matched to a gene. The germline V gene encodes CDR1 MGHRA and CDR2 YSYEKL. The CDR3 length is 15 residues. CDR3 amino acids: CASSQTGQANTEAFF. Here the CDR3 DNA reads TGCGCCAGCAGCCAAACGGGACAGGCGAACACTGAAGCTTTCTTT.

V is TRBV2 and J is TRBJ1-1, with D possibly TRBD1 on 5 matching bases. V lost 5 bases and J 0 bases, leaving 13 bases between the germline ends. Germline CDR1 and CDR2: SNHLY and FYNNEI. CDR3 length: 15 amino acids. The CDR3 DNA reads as TGTGCCAGCAGTTGGGCAGGGCAGGTGAACACTGAAGCTTTCTTT. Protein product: CASSWAGQVNTEAFF. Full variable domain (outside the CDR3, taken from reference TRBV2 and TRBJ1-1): EPEVTQTPSHQVTQMGQEVILRCVPISNHLYFYWYRQILGQKVEFLVSFYNNEISEKSEIFDDQFSVERPDGSNFTLKIRSTKLEDSAMYFCASSWAGQVNTEAFFGQGTRLTVV.